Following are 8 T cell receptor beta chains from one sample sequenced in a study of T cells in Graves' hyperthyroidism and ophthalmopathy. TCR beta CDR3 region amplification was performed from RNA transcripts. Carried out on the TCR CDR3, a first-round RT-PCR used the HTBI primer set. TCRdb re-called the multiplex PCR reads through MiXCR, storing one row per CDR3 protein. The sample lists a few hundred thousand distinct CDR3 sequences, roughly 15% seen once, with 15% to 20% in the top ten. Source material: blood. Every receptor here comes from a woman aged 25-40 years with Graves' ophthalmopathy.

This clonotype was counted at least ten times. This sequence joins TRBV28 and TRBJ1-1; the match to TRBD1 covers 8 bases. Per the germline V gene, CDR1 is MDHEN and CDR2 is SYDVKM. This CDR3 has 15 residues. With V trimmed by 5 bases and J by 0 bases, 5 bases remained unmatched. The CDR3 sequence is CASSPPDRVNTEAFF. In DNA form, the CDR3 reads TGTGCCAGCAGTCCTCCGGACAGGGTGAACACTGAAGCTTTCTTT.

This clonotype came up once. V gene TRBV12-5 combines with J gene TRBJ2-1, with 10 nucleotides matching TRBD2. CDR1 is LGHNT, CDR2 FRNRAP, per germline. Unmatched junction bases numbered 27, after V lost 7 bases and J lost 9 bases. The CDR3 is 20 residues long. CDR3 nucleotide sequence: TGTGCTAGTGTCCACACCCAAGGTCTAGCGGGGGAGCCGCCGCCCGCTGAGCAGTTCTTC. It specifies CASVHTQGLAGEPPPAEQFF.

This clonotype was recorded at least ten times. The CDR3 sequence is CASRERSTDTQYF. The CDR3 coding sequence is TGTGCCAGTCGGGAGAGAAGCACAGATACGCAGTATTTT. J is TRBJ2-3 and V is TRBV9; possibly TRBD2 for D (6 bases). V lost 8 bases and J lost 0, with 10 bases in between. Germline V gene sequence: CDR1 SGDLS, CDR2 YYNGEE. This CDR3 contains 13 residues.

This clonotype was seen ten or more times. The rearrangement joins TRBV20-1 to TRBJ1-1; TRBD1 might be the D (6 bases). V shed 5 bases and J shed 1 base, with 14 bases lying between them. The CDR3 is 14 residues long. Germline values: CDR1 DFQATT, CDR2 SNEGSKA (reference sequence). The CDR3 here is CSAQRGGANTEAFF. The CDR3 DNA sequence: TGCAGTGCTCAACGAGGGGGTGCGAACACTGAAGCTTTCTTT.

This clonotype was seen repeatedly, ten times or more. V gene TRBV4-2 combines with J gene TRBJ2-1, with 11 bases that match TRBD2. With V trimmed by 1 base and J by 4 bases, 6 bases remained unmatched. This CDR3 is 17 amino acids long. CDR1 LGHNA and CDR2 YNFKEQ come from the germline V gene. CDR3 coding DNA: TGTGCCAGCAGCCAAGTTTCGGCTAGCGGGGGGTACAATGAGCAGTTCTTC. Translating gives CASSQVSASGGYNEQFF.

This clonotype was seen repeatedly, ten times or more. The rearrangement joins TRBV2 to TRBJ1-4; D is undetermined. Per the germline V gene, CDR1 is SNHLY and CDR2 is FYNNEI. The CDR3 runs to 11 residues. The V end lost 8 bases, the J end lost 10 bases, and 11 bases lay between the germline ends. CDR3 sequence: CASLGKGKLFF. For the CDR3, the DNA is TGTGCCAGCTTGGGTAAAGGAAAACTGTTTTTT.

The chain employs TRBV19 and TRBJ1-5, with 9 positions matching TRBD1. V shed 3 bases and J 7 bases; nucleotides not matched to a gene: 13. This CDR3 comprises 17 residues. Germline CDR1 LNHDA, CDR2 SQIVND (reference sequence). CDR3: CASSMGVGTGLGQPQHF. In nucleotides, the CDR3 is TGTGCCAGTAGTATGGGCGTCGGGACAGGGTTAGGGCAGCCCCAGCATTTT.

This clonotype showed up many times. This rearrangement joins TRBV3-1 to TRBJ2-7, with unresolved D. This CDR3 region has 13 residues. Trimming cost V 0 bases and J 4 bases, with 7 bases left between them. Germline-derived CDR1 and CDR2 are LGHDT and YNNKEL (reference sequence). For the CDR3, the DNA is TGTGCCAGCAGCCAAGAGGGGATTTACGAGCAGTACTTC. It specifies CASSQEGIYEQYF.